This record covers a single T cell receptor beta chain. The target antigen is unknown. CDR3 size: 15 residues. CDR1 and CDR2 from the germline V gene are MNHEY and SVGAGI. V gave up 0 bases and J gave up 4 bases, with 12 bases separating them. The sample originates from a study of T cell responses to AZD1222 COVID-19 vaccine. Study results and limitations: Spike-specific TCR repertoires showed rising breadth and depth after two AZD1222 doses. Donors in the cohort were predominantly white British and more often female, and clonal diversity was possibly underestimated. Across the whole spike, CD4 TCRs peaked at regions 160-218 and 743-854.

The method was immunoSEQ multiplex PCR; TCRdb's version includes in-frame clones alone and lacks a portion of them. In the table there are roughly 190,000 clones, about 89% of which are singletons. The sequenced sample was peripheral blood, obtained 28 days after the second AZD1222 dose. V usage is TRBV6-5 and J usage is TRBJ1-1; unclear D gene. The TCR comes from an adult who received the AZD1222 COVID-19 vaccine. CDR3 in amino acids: CASSYSGLPSTEAFF. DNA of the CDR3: TGTGCCAGCAGTTACTCGGGCCTTCCCTCCACTGAAGCTTTCTTT.